This T cell receptor beta chain was captured in a study of OX40 agonist ivuxolimab in advanced cancers. Concerning this clone itself: Its antigen remains unknown.

General observations from the study: Clonal expansion by week 6 occurred in CD4+ and CD8+ blood T cells (at 0.1 to 3.0 mg/kg).

Trimming cost V 6 bases and J 2 bases; bases outside gene matches: 6. The V gene's germline CDR1 is KGHSH and CDR2 LQKENI. The CDR3 spans 14 residues. The protocol was immunoSEQ multiplex PCR, while the TCRdb copy is restricted to in-frame clones and leaves out a portion. The top ten clones hold 4.7% of a sample with roughly 60,000 clones, approximately 81% of them seen once. Prior autoimmune disease or systemic immunosuppression barred patients. V and J are TRBV18 and TRBJ2-7; 8 nucleotides agree with TRBD1. Sequenced material: CD4+ or CD8+ T cells sorted from blood, taken in a trial of the OX40 agonist ivuxolimab. This TCR was sampled from an adult with an advanced solid tumor such as melanoma, head and neck, liver or kidney cancer. The CDR3 sequence is CASSSTGAAYEQYF. The CDR3 nucleotides are TGTGCCAGCTCCTCGACAGGGGCGGCCTACGAGCAGTACTTC.